The 32 T cell receptor beta chains below come from one sample, sequenced in a study of shared clonotypes between healthy human individuals. Assay: immunoSEQ multiplex PCR; the TCRdb copy retains only in-frame clones and omits some. The sample lists about 2.3 million clones, over 85% seen once, with about 0.41% in the top ten. The sequencing sample was made of naive CD4+ T cells from PBMCs. The subset here: CD45RA+ positively selected. The receptor set was obtained from a man aged 18 to 29 in good health. Some clones in this sample may be carry-over from other donors' samples.

The chain is built from TRBV28 and TRBJ1-2, with D unresolved. The CDR3 loop spans 13 amino acids. The germline V and J ends were trimmed by 4 bases and 2 bases, with 8 bases remaining between them. Germline V lookup: CDR1 MDHEN, CDR2 SYDVKM. This chain's CDR3 is CASSYATNYGYTF. CDR3 nucleotides: TGTGCCAGCAGTTACGCAACCAACTATGGCTACACCTTC.

With regard to this clone: The identical CDR3 is also encoded by other nucleotide sequences in the sample. This sequence joins TRBV28 and TRBJ2-7; D uncertain. In germline, CDR1 is MDHEN, CDR2 SYDVKM. Trimming stripped 2 bases from V and 4 bases from J, with 9 bases between. This CDR3 is 13 amino acids long. CDR3 bases: TGTGCCAGCAGTTTAGGACCAAGTTACGAGCAGTACTTC. This gives the protein CASSLGPSYEQYF.

The chain employs TRBV7-2 and TRBJ1-5, with D possibly matching TRBD1 (6 bases). V lost 5 bases, J lost 1 base, and 15 bases lay in between. The CDR3 is made up of 16 amino acids. CDR1 and CDR2 from the germline V gene are SGHTA and FQGNSA. In DNA, the CDR3 is TGTGCCAGCAGCCCAGTCCAAGGGGGGAGCAATCAGCCCCAGCATTTT. Translated, it gives CASSPVQGGSNQPQHF.

V and J are TRBV5-1 and TRBJ2-7, with TRBD2 as a possible D gene (5 bases). Germline CDR1 SGHRS, CDR2 YFSETQ. V was cut by 0 bases and J by 2 bases, with 18 bases left in between. CDR3 length: 17 residues. The CDR3 sequence: CASSLVDLNRGTYEQYF. The CDR3 nucleotides are TGCGCCAGCAGCTTGGTGGATCTGAACCGGGGAACCTACGAGCAGTACTTC.

The V call is TRBV11-2, the J call TRBJ2-1, with 16 bases identical to TRBD2. Germline V gives CDR1 SGHAT, CDR2 FQNNGV. The CDR3 length is 17 residues. V was pared by 5 bases and J by 6 bases, with 7 bases of the junction left unmatched. The CDR3 DNA is TGTGCCAGCAGCCGGGGACTAGCGGGAGGGAGGGGCAATGAGCAGTTCTTC. It translates to CASSRGLAGGRGNEQFF.

The V gene is TRBV7-8, the J gene TRBJ2-7, with D tentatively TRBD1 (6 bases). The CDR3 contains 14 residues. CDR1 is SGHVS, CDR2 FQNEAQ, per germline. Trimming left V 5 bases short and J 0 bases short, with 11 bases between. CDR3 in amino acids: CASSRGQHSYEQYF. In DNA, the CDR3 is TGTGCCAGCAGCCGTGGACAGCACTCCTACGAGCAGTACTTC.

The J gene is TRBJ2-3, the V gene TRBV7-9; possibly TRBD1 for D (6 bases). The V gene's germline CDR1 is SEHNR and CDR2 FQNEAQ (reference sequence). The CDR3 spans 16 residues. With 3 bases removed from V and 7 bases from J, the gap between germline ends came to 20 bases. The CDR3 is CASSFSNIQGSHTQYF. CDR3 DNA: TGTGCCAGCAGCTTCTCCAATATACAGGGCTCCCATACGCAGTATTTT. The full variable domain, rest sourced from reference TRBV7-9 and TRBJ2-3, is DTGVSQNPRHKITKRGQNVTFRCDPISEHNRLYWYRQTLGQGPEFLTYFQNEAQLEKSRLLSDRFSAERPKGSFSTLEIQRTEQGDSAMYLCASSFSNIQGSHTQYFGPGTRLTVL.

This rearrangement joins TRBV5-8 to TRBJ2-5, with TRBD1 identical over 7 bases. After removal of 0 bases from V and 2 bases from J, the junction contained 10 bases not matched to a gene. This CDR3 spans 17 amino acids. CDR1 is SGHTS, CDR2 YDEGEE, per germline. In DNA form, the CDR3 reads TGTGCCAGCAGCTTGGAACCCGACAGGGTGGGGCAAGAGACCCAGTACTTC. Its translation is CASSLEPDRVGQETQYF.

The chain is built from TRBV28 and TRBJ1-2, with D hard to call. The CDR3 covers 13 residues. Trimming cost V 8 bases and J 2 bases, with 12 bases left between them. Germline V CDR1 and CDR2: MDHEN, SYDVKM. In DNA form, the CDR3 reads TGTGCCAGCGCTTCGAGATCCAACTATGGCTACACCTTC. This encodes CASASRSNYGYTF.

V and J are TRBV18 and TRBJ2-7; D gene uncertain. Germline V gives CDR1 KGHSH, CDR2 LQKENI. V gave up 5 bases and J gave up 3 bases, with 8 bases separating them. The CDR3 contains 12 residues. CDR3 region: CASSNRFYEQYF. CDR3 DNA: TGTGCCAGCTCAAACCGATTCTACGAGCAGTACTTC.

On this clone itself: The sample contains more than one DNA sequence encoding this CDR3. The V gene is TRBV28, the J gene TRBJ1-4; D possibly corresponds to TRBD1 (5 bases). V was cut by 6 bases and J by 8 bases, with 10 bases left in between. Germline assignment: CDR1 MDHEN and CDR2 SYDVKM. This CDR3 region has 12 residues. CDR3 sequence: CASRPGGEKLFF. DNA for the CDR3: TGTGCCAGCAGACCCGGGGGGGAAAAACTGTTTTTT.

This chain uses TRBV27 with TRBJ1-5, with 7 bases matching TRBD1. This CDR3 has 17 residues. V was pared by 6 bases and J by 0 bases, with 11 bases of the junction left unmatched. From germline, CDR1 is MNHEY and CDR2 SMNVEV (reference sequence). CDR3 DNA: TGTGCCAGCAGCACACGACAGGGTTCCAATAGCAATCAGCCCCAGCATTTT. Its translation is CASSTRQGSNSNQPQHF.

This chain links TRBV29-1 with TRBJ2-7; 9 bases match TRBD2. This CDR3 contains 16 residues. Trimming at V came to 4 bases and at J to 1 base, leaving 11 bases not matched to a gene. In germline, CDR1 is SQVTM, CDR2 ANQGSEA. CDR3 DNA sequence: TGCAGCGTTGGACTAGCGGTACCACCTGATTCCTACGAGCAGTACTTC. Its translation is CSVGLAVPPDSYEQYF.

The chain is built from TRBV7-2 and TRBJ1-1, with D possibly matching TRBD1 (5 bases). This CDR3 region has 14 residues. Trimming cost V 5 bases and J 1 base, with 11 bases left between them. Germline values: CDR1 SGHTA, CDR2 FQGNSA. The CDR3 loop is CASSQTVQNTEAFF. In DNA, the CDR3 is TGTGCCAGCAGCCAGACAGTCCAGAACACTGAAGCTTTCTTT.

The V gene is TRBV7-2, the J gene TRBJ2-5; tentatively, D is TRBD1 (7 bases). The CDR3 consists of 17 residues. Trimming removed 6 bases at V and 1 base at J, with 21 bases between. The germline V gene encodes CDR1 SGHTA and CDR2 FQGNSA. CDR3 in amino acids: CASSVGGGGSGQETQYF. DNA for the CDR3: TGTGCCAGCAGTGTAGGAGGGGGCGGTTCCGGCCAAGAGACCCAGTACTTC.

The rearrangement joins TRBV28 to TRBJ1-2; no reliable D call. Between the trimmed V and J ends, which lost 2 bases and 8 bases, there was a span of 9 bases. CDR1 and CDR2 (germline): MDHEN, SYDVKM. This CDR3 has 12 residues. CDR3 sequence (DNA): TGTGCCAGCAGTTTAGCAGTACGGGGCTACACCTTC. Translated, it gives CASSLAVRGYTF.

This clone has just a few counts. The chain joins TRBV9 to TRBJ1-1; 8 positions agree with TRBD1. The germline CDR1 and CDR2 sequences are SGDLS and YYNGEE. The junction had 5 bases not matched to a gene; V was cut back by 4 bases and J by 3 bases. This CDR3 region has 14 residues. The CDR3 sequence: CASSQDRADTEAFF. In DNA, the CDR3 is TGTGCCAGCAGCCAGGACAGGGCGGACACTGAAGCTTTCTTT.

This chain joins TRBV7-2 and TRBJ2-3; no definite D call. V was pared by 2 bases and J by 4 bases, with 7 bases between. Germline CDR1 SGHTA, CDR2 FQGNSA. The CDR3 length is 13 residues. DNA of the CDR3: TGTGCCAGCAGCTTATATTCGTCAGATACGCAGTATTTT. It is translated as CASSLYSSDTQYF.

Worth noting for this clone: Distinct nucleotide sequences in the sample also encode this CDR3. V and J are TRBV6-5 and TRBJ2-1, with 9 bases identical to TRBD2. CDR3 length: 13 amino acids. The ends lost 6 bases at V and 4 bases at J; junction bases unmatched: 1. Germline V gene data show CDR1 as MNHEY and CDR2 as SVGAGI. DNA of the CDR3: TGTGCCAGCAGGACTAGCGGATACAATGAGCAGTTCTTC. It yields the protein CASRTSGYNEQFF.

The chain employs TRBV27 and TRBJ1-5, with a possible D match to TRBD1 (5 bases). Trimming shortened V by 5 bases and J by 2 bases, and 16 bases separated the two germline ends. This CDR3 region has 16 residues. Germline V lookup: CDR1 MNHEY, CDR2 SMNVEV (reference sequence). The CDR3 DNA sequence: TGTGCCAGCAGTCGGGGGGAGGGTAGGCGCAATCAGCCCCAGCATTTT. Protein: CASSRGEGRRNQPQHF.

Comment on this clone: The sample contains more than one DNA sequence encoding this CDR3. The V and J genes are TRBV5-1 and TRBJ2-7, with TRBD1 as a possible D gene (6 bases). Germline values: CDR1 SGHRS, CDR2 YFSETQ. Trimming pared 0 bases from V and 2 bases from J, leaving 9 bases between. This CDR3 contains 14 residues. CDR3 protein: CASSLGRGPYEQYF. CDR3 DNA: TGCGCCAGCAGCTTGGGCAGGGGCCCCTACGAGCAGTACTTC.

The genes are TRBV5-1 and TRBJ2-5; no clear D. This CDR3 has 14 amino acids. CDR1 is SGHRS and CDR2 is YFSETQ in the germline V gene. V was trimmed by 0 bases and J by 1 base, leaving 7 bases between them. The DNA of the CDR3 is TGCGCCAGCAGCTTGGGGGTTACCCAAGAGACCCAGTACTTC. Protein sequence: CASSLGVTQETQYF.

The chain recombines TRBV18 with TRBJ2-7; D not certain. Trimming pared 5 bases from V and 0 bases from J, leaving 14 bases between. The CDR3 loop spans 15 amino acids. Germline CDR1 reads KGHSH; CDR2 reads LQKENI. The CDR3 sequence: CASSTGPRSSYEQYF. The CDR3 DNA reads TGTGCCAGCTCAACTGGCCCGAGGAGCTCCTACGAGCAGTACTTC.

In its sample, this clone was seen once. The rearrangement uses TRBV28 and TRBJ2-2; D not certain. CDR1 is MDHEN and CDR2 is SYDVKM in the germline V gene. This CDR3 is built from 14 residues. V was clipped by 11 bases and J by 5 bases, with 18 bases between them. CDR3 loop: CAYPGRSPTGELFF. In DNA, the CDR3 is TGTGCCTACCCAGGCAGGTCTCCTACCGGGGAGCTGTTTTTT.

A remark on this clone: The sample carries other DNA sequences with the same CDR3. The chain uses TRBV29-1 and TRBJ2-4, with D unclear. Trimming stripped 1 base from V and 1 base from J, with 5 bases between. Germline CDR1 is SQVTM and CDR2 is ANQGSEA. The CDR3 covers 13 residues. Here the CDR3 reads CSVEGEAKNIQYF. CDR3 coding DNA: TGCAGCGTTGAAGGCGAGGCCAAAAACATTCAGTACTTC. Full variable domain (outside the CDR3, taken from reference TRBV29-1 and TRBJ2-4): SAVISQKPSRDICQRGTSLTIQCQVDSQVTMMFWYRQQPGQSLTLIATANQGSEATYESGFVIDKFPISRPNLTFSTLTVSNMSPEDSSIYLCSVEGEAKNIQYFGAGTRLSVL.

A note on this clone: Other DNA sequences from this sample encode an identical CDR3 as well. The gene calls are TRBV5-1 and TRBJ2-3; D possibly uses TRBD1 or TRBD2 (5 bases each). The CDR3 runs to 16 residues. Trimming removed 4 bases at V and 0 bases at J, with 15 bases between. CDR1 SGHRS and CDR2 YFSETQ come from the germline V gene. The CDR3 DNA is TGCGCCAGCAGCCTCGGGACGGGATCTAGCACAGATACGCAGTATTTT. Translation: CASSLGTGSSTDTQYF. Full variable domain (rest looked up from reference TRBV5-1 and TRBJ2-3): KAGVTQTPRYLIKTRGQQVTLSCSPISGHRSVSWYQQTPGQGLQFLFEYFSETQRNKGNFPGRFSGRQFSNSRSEMNVSTLELGDSALYLCASSLGTGSSTDTQYFGPGTRLTVL.

The chain combines TRBV18 with TRBJ1-4; TRBD1 matches 8 bases. V dropped 0 bases and J dropped 5; count of bases not matched to a gene: 5. From germline, CDR1 is KGHSH and CDR2 LQKENI. CDR3 length equals 16 residues. CDR3 bases: TGTGCCAGCTCACCACCGAACAGGGGGGACAATGAAAAACTGTTTTTT. This codes for CASSPPNRGDNEKLFF.

CDR3 coding DNA: TGTGCCAGTAGTAGCCGGGACAGCGAGAATGAAAAACTGTTTTTT. Its protein is CASSSRDSENEKLFF. This chain uses TRBV19 with TRBJ1-4; TRBD1 agrees at 7 bases. The CDR3 totals 15 residues. From germline, CDR1 is LNHDA and CDR2 SQIVND (reference sequence). The V segment lost 4 bases and the J segment 5 bases; nucleotides outside the gene matches: 7.

The rearrangement uses TRBV5-1 and TRBJ1-1; D may be TRBD1 (5 bases). CDR1 is SGHRS and CDR2 is YFSETQ in the germline V gene. This CDR3 has 16 residues. V dropped 0 bases and J dropped 2 bases, with 14 bases sitting between them. CDR3: CASSLALPTANTEAFF. The CDR3 DNA is TGCGCCAGCAGCTTGGCCTTGCCGACAGCCAACACTGAAGCTTTCTTT.

The chain is built from TRBV7-9 and TRBJ2-7; a weak D match, TRBD1 (6 bases). This CDR3 is 14 amino acids long. V was clipped by 6 bases and J by 6 bases, with 18 bases between them. The V gene's germline CDR1 is SEHNR and CDR2 FQNEAQ (reference sequence). Here the CDR3 reads CASSTRDNNFEQYF. Here the CDR3 DNA reads TGTGCCAGCAGTACCCGGGACAACAATTTCGAGCAGTACTTC.

The count of this clone is one. The chain has TRBV10-3 and TRBJ2-7; TRBD1 might be the D (7 bases). CDR1 and CDR2 (germline): ENHRY, SYGVKD. The CDR3 runs 15 residues. Trimming took 7 bases from V and 3 from J, leaving 19 bases between them. In nucleotides, the CDR3 is TGTGCCATCAATCCGGAGGGGACAGAGAGCTACGAGCAGTACTTC. Translating gives CAINPEGTESYEQYF.

This clone appeared a single time. V and J are TRBV5-1 and TRBJ2-5; TRBD2 matches 16 bases. The CDR3 sequence is 20 residues long. Germline V lookup: CDR1 SGHRS, CDR2 YFSETQ. With 1 base clipped from V and 4 bases from J, the junction kept 13 bases outside the gene matches. This CDR3 is CASSLRATGTSGRVGETQYF. The DNA for the CDR3 is TGCGCCAGCAGCTTGAGAGCTACCGGGACTAGCGGGAGGGTTGGAGAGACCCAGTACTTC.